One sample yielded the 19 T cell receptor beta chains listed below, sequenced in a study of tumor and adjacent non-tumor tissue in lung cancer. The library came from three nested PCR rounds adapted from ARM-PCR protocols. TCRdb reprocessed the multiplex PCR reads with MiXCR, giving one entry per CDR3 protein. The sample yields 130,000 or so distinct CDR3 sequences, about 66% seen once. This sample's RNA came from whole unsorted tissue. The sequencing sample was made of lung tumor tissue. The receptors come from a young man with non-small cell lung cancer.

The chain couples TRBV29-1 to TRBJ2-7; D is unresolved. Trimming stripped 7 bases from V and 4 bases from J, with 8 bases between. The germline V gene has CDR1 SQVTM and CDR2 ANQGSEA. The CDR3 has 10 residues. This CDR3 is CSAIQYEQYF. The CDR3 region has the DNA TGCAGCGCAATTCAGTACGAGCAGTACTTC.

As to this clonotype: The junction departs from germline at one end; a sequencing error may be responsible. The chain has TRBV11-2 and TRBJ2-1; a possible D gene is TRBD2 (6 bases). The CDR3 length is 17 residues. CDR1 and CDR2 from the germline V gene are SGHAT and FQNNGV. The CDR3 sequence: CTSSLASGQSSYNEQFF. In DNA form, the CDR3 reads TGTACCAGCAGCTTAGCGAGCGGGCAGAGCTCCTACAATGAGCAGTTCTTC.

This clonotype appeared once. This sequence may be a read error, since a much larger clone differs from it by one base. This chain uses TRBV6-2 or TRBV6-3 with TRBJ2-3; 9 nucleotides line up with TRBD1. This CDR3 has 14 residues. Germline V gene lookup returns CDR1 MNHEY and CDR2 SVGEGT. The CDR3 DNA reads as TGTGTCAGCAGATGGACAGGGGGCACAGATACGCAGTATTTT. This gives the protein CVSRWTGGTDTQYF.

This clonotype was seen more than once but under ten times. This sequence may be a read error, since a much larger clone differs from it by one base. The CDR3, as DNA: TGCAGTGCAAAGAGGGCAGGGGGCAGCTTTCAGCCCCAGCATTTT. This codes for CSAKRAGGSFQPQHF. The genes are TRBV20-1 and TRBJ1-5, with TRBD1 matching over 8 bases. Germline V lookup: CDR1 DFQATT, CDR2 SNEGSKA (reference sequence). The CDR3 is 15 residues long. V lost 6 bases and J lost 6; bases outside the gene matches: 13.

Worth noting for this clonotype: A much larger clone differs from this one at a single base, so this may be a read error. The chain combines TRBV20-1 with TRBJ1-1; D is unresolved. Germline CDR1 reads DFQATT; CDR2 reads SNEGSKA (reference sequence). The CDR3 has 14 amino acids. For the CDR3, the DNA is TGCAGTGTTAGAGAGGCGGGATTGGACACTGAAGCTTTCTTT. Residues: CSVREAGLDTEAFF.

Remarks on this clonotype: Without the conserved terminal phenylalanine or tryptophan, this CDR3 likely stems from a read error. The rearrangement links TRBV4-1 to TRBJ2-3, with 11 bases lining up with TRBD2. Germline CDR1 and CDR2: MGHRA and YSYEKL. This CDR3 has 16 residues. This CDR3 is CASSARLAGPTDMQYI. The CDR3 region has the DNA TGCGCCAGCAGCGCCCGACTAGCGGGGCCGACAGATATGCAGTATATT.

In the case of this clonotype: This may arise from a read error, as a much more abundant clone is one base away. The chain couples TRBV20-1 to TRBJ2-3; 12 positions match TRBD2. This CDR3 is 14 amino acids long. Unmatched junction bases numbered 4, after V lost 5 bases and J lost 4 bases. Germline values: CDR1 DFQATT, CDR2 SNEGSKA (reference sequence). CDR3 sequence: CSASLAGGSDTQYF. The CDR3 coding sequence is TGCAGTGCTTCACTAGCGGGAGGATCAGATACGCAGTATTTT.

A word on this clonotype: A much bigger clone sits one base away, suggesting this may be a read error. V usage is TRBV6-1 and J usage is TRBJ1-2; possibly TRBD1 for D (6 bases). The CDR3 runs 14 residues. CDR1 and CDR2 (germline): MNHNS, SASEGT. Trimming left V 4 bases short and J 5 bases short, with 14 bases between. CDR3 DNA: TGTGCCAGCAGTGCATCGGGGACATATTATGGCTACACCTTC. Amino acids: CASSASGTYYGYTF.

Worth noting for this clonotype: One junction end does not reproduce the germline sequence, and a read error may be involved. The chain employs TRBV7-8 and TRBJ1-1; possible D gene TRBD1, 5 bases. This CDR3 spans 14 amino acids. CDR1 is SGHVS, CDR2 FQNEAQ, per germline. The CDR3 loop reads CDSCSQTVNTEAFF. The CDR3 region has the DNA TGTGACAGCTGCTCCCAGACAGTGAACACTGAAGCTTTCTTT.

Remarks on this clonotype: Relative to the germline gene, one junction end is altered; a read error may explain this. The chain joins TRBV4-1 to TRBJ2-7, with 12 nucleotides matching TRBD2. The CDR3 totals 16 residues. CDR1 and CDR2 from the germline V gene are MGHRA and YSYEKL. CDR3 loop: CASSQKPSGRVVEQYF. The CDR3 region has the DNA TGCGCCAGTAGCCAAAAACCTAGCGGGAGGGTCGTCGAGCAGTACTTC.

On this clonotype: The junction shows a germline mismatch at one end, possibly a read error. The chain links TRBV4-3 to TRBJ2-2, with D unclear. From germline, CDR1 is LGHNA and CDR2 YSLEER. This CDR3 spans 17 amino acids. CDR3: CASRQDARTWYTWELFF. DNA for the CDR3: TGCGCCAGCCGCCAAGACGCCCGAACTTGGTACACCTGGGAGCTGTTTTTT.

Turning to this clonotype: A much larger clone differs by one base, so this may be a read error. The CDR3 loop is CSAKGGDPRGLNQPQHF. CDR3 DNA: TGCAGTGCTAAGGGGGGGGACCCTCGGGGCTTAAATCAGCCCCAGCATTTT. The gene calls are TRBV20-1 and TRBJ1-5, with D maybe TRBD1 (6 bases). Germline CDR1 is DFQATT and CDR2 is SNEGSKA (reference sequence). With 4 bases removed from V and 4 bases from J, the gap between germline ends came to 23 bases. This CDR3 is 17 amino acids long.

This clonotype was counted ten times or more. The chain combines TRBV11-2 with TRBJ1-6; D gene uncertain. The germline V gene has CDR1 SGHAT and CDR2 FQNNGV. Trimming stripped 1 base from V and 12 bases from J, with 13 bases between. The CDR3 sequence is 14 residues long. The CDR3 DNA is TGTGCCAGCAGCTTAGTGATTAGACGGGAACCCCTCCACTTT. Its protein is CASSLVIRREPLHF.

About this clonotype itself: Its ends do not fully match the called genes, so a read error is possible. The DNA for the CDR3 is TGTGCCAGCAGCTTATCGGGGCAAGCCCACGAGCTGTACTTC. Residues: CASSLSGQAHELYF. This rearrangement joins TRBV11-2 to TRBJ2-7; D may match TRBD1 or TRBD2 (5 bases each). The germline V gene encodes CDR1 SGHAT and CDR2 FQNNGV. CDR3 size: 14 residues.

This rearrangement joins TRBV4-1 to TRBJ1-1; D is perhaps TRBD1 (5 bases). Trimming left V 2 bases short and J 0 bases short, with 13 bases between. From germline, CDR1 is MGHRA and CDR2 YSYEKL. The CDR3 consists of 16 residues. The CDR3 DNA reads as TGCGCCAGCAGCCAAATAAGGTCGACAGTGAACACTGAAGCTTTCTTT. Amino acids: CASSQIRSTVNTEAFF.

J is TRBJ2-7 and V is TRBV11-2, with a weak D call TRBD2 (5 bases). V was shortened by 4 bases and J by 8 bases, with 18 bases between the two germline ends. Germline CDR1 is SGHAT and CDR2 is FQNNGV. This CDR3 spans 14 amino acids. The CDR3 sequence: CASSSGGWLNKQYF. DNA of the CDR3: TGTGCCAGCAGCTCCGGCGGGTGGCTCAACAAGCAGTACTTC. Combining the CDR3 with reference TRBV11-2 and TRBJ2-7 gives the whole variable domain EAGVAQSPRYKIIEKRQSVAFWCNPISGHATLYWYQQILGQGPKLLIQFQNNGVVDDSQLPKDRFSAERLKGVDSTLKIQPAKLEDSAVYLCASSSGGWLNKQYFGPGTRLTVT.

Comments on this clonotype: One end of the junction does not line up with germline, which may come from a read error. The rearrangement links TRBV6-5 to TRBJ2-7, with D perhaps assigned TRBD1 or TRBD2 (5 bases each). CDR1 MNHEY and CDR2 SVGAGI come from the germline V gene. The CDR3 has 15 amino acids. CDR3 coding DNA: TGTGCCAACAGGAATCAAGGGACCGCCCCCTACGAGCAATACTTC. Residues: CANRNQGTAPYEQYF.

The CDR3 sequence is CASTPQGVGTNEKLFF. The CDR3 bases are TGCGCCAGCACACCCCAGGGGGTTGGGACTAATGAAAAACTGTTTTTT. The chain recombines TRBV4-1 with TRBJ1-4; 7 nucleotides agree with TRBD1. V trimming: 7 bases; J trimming: 2 bases; junction bases outside the gene matches: 10. CDR3 length: 16 residues. Germline CDR1 reads MGHRA; CDR2 reads YSYEKL.

About this clonotype: This sequence may be a read error, since a much larger clone differs from it by one base. The V call is TRBV6-2 or TRBV6-3, the J call TRBJ2-7; no firm D call. Per the germline V gene, CDR1 is MNHEY and CDR2 is SVGEGT. V lost 8 bases and J lost 2, with 16 bases in between. The CDR3 is 14 residues long. In DNA, the CDR3 is TGTGCCAGCGGATGGATGGGTGGCACCTACGAGCAGTACTTC. Its translation is CASGWMGGTYEQYF.